These T cell receptor beta chains were read from a single sample in a study of T cell responses to AZD1222 COVID-19 vaccine. Assay: immunoSEQ multiplex PCR; the TCRdb copy retains only in-frame clones and omits some. Of 250,000 to 300,000 clones listed, 90% to 95% are singletons. Sample: peripheral blood, taken 28 days after the second AZD1222 dose. The receptors shown here come from an adult who received the AZD1222 COVID-19 vaccine. CDR3s include the opening cysteine and the closing phenylalanine or tryptophan. The D gene is left open where the match is weak. Clone size appears in some rows only: once, few, many, or a class for an expanded clone.

clone_size	d_call	v_call	j_call	cdr3_nt	cdr3_aa
NA	NA	TRBV4-2	TRBJ2-7	TGTGCCAGCAGCCAAGATCAGGTGAGGGAAACCTACGAGCAGTACTTC	CASSQDQVRETYEQYF
NA	NA	TRBV7-8	TRBJ2-1	TGTGCCAGCAGCACAGAGCCCTACAATGAGCAGTTCTTC	CASSTEPYNEQFF
NA	NA	TRBV3-1/TRBV3-2	TRBJ1-3	TGTGCCAGCAGCCAAGTTCCAGGAAACACCATATATTTT	CASSQVPGNTIYF
few	NA	TRBV27	TRBJ2-2	TGTGCCAGCAACCAAGGGACCGGGGAGCTGTTTTTT	CASNQGTGELFF
NA	NA	TRBV15	TRBJ1-5	TGTGCCACCAGCCTGGGGGTTCAGCCCCAGCATTTT	CATSLGVQPQHF
NA	NA	TRBV9	TRBJ2-2	TGTGCCAGCAGCGTAGAGTGGGGGATCACCGGGGAGCTGTTTTTT	CASSVEWGITGELFF
few	NA	TRBV7-3	TRBJ2-1	TGTGCCAGCAGCTTAGACGGGAGTCCCCCCTACAATGAGCAGTTCTTC	CASSLDGSPPYNEQFF
once	NA	TRBV28	TRBJ2-3	TGTGCCAGCAAGCGTGCTAGCACAGATACGCAGTATTTT	CASKRASTDTQYF
NA	NA	TRBV5-6	TRBJ2-7	TGTGCCAGCAGCTTTCCCAGTCACGAGCAGTACTTC	CASSFPSHEQYF
NA	TRBD1	TRBV4-3	TRBJ1-1	TGCGCCAGCAGCCAAGATACGGGACAGGGGTCCTTAATTCTGAACACTGAAGCTTTCTTT	CASSQDTGQGSLILNTEAFF
NA	TRBD2	TRBV2	TRBJ2-1	TGTGCCACCTTTCTAGCGGGGCAATACTACAATGAGCAGTTCTTC	CATFLAGQYYNEQFF
NA	NA	TRBV3-1/TRBV3-2	TRBJ2-3	TGTGCCAGCAGCCAAGGCACAGGAAACACAGATACGCAGTATTTT	CASSQGTGNTDTQYF
NA	NA	TRBV3-1/TRBV3-2	TRBJ2-1	TGTGCCAGCAGCCAAGATAACGTGTTCTTCAACAATGAGCAGTTCTTC	CASSQDNVFFNNEQFF
NA	NA	TRBV7-6	TRBJ2-2	TGTGCCAGCAGCTACAGATCCGGGGGGCCGGGGGAGCTGTTTTTT	CASSYRSGGPGELFF
NA	NA	TRBV18	TRBJ1-5	TGTGCCAGCTCACCGGGATACATAGGGAACAATCAGCCCCAGCATTTT	CASSPGYIGNNQPQHF
NA	NA	TRBV29-1	TRBJ2-5	TGCAGCGCTGGCCCCGGGAGTGACGAAGAGACCCAGTACTTC	CSAGPGSDEETQYF
NA	TRBD1	TRBV6-1	TRBJ2-7	TGTGCCAGCAGACGTAGGACAGGGGGCTACGAGCAGTACTTC	CASRRRTGGYEQYF
NA	NA	TRBV28	TRBJ1-1	TGTGCCAGCATCACGGCCAGATGGACTGAAGCTTTCTTT	CASITARWTEAFF
NA	TRBD1	TRBV28	TRBJ1-2	TGTGCCAGCAGCTCGACAGGGGGCTCAAACTATGGCTACACCTTC	CASSSTGGSNYGYTF
NA	TRBD1	TRBV28	TRBJ1-2	TGTGCCAGCAGCCTTCAGGACAGGGGTGGCTATGGCTACACCTTC	CASSLQDRGGYGYTF
NA	NA	TRBV19	TRBJ1-2	TGTGCCAGTAGTATAGAAGGACAGAACCAGAACTATGGCTACACCTTC	CASSIEGQNQNYGYTF
NA	NA	TRBV7-2	TRBJ2-2	TGTGCCAGCAGCTCGCCCTACACCGGGGAGCTGTTTTTT	CASSSPYTGELFF
NA	NA	TRBV27	TRBJ2-2	TGTGCCAGCAAGGAGACGGGAGACCCAACCGGGGAGCTGTTTTTT	CASKETGDPTGELFF
NA	NA	TRBV3-1/TRBV3-2	TRBJ2-7	TGTGCCAGCAGTCACTCGACCCTAGCGCCCCAGTACGAGCAGTACTTC	CASSHSTLAPQYEQYF
NA	TRBD1	TRBV28	TRBJ1-6	TGTGCCAGCAAATACAGGGGCTCCTATAATTCACCCCTCCACTTT	CASKYRGSYNSPLHF
NA	NA	TRBV19	TRBJ1-5	TGTGCCAGTAGCCCCGACAGAAATCAGCCCCAGCATTTT	CASSPDRNQPQHF
NA	NA	TRBV18	TRBJ2-3	TGTGCCAGCTCGAGCCCCATCCTCGACACAGATACGCAGTATTTT	CASSSPILDTDTQYF
once	NA	TRBV28	TRBJ1-2	TGTGCCAGCGGACCATTGCTGACCCCGCATGGCTACACCTTC	CASGPLLTPHGYTF
NA	NA	TRBV4-1	TRBJ1-4	TGCGCCAGCAGCCGACGGACAGAGGGTGAAAAACTGTTTTTT	CASSRRTEGEKLFF
NA	NA	TRBV30	TRBJ2-7	TGTGCCTGGAGTGGGTCCCTTGAAGGCTACGAGCAGTACTTC	CAWSGSLEGYEQYF
NA	NA	TRBV12-3/TRBV12-4	TRBJ1-6	TGTGCCAGCAGCCTCCCCCAGTCGGCCCTCCACTTT	CASSLPQSALHF
NA	NA	TRBV15	TRBJ1-2	TGTGCCACCAGCGGACTCCTGGGGGTCGGCTACACCTTC	CATSGLLGVGYTF
NA	TRBD2	TRBV6-5	TRBJ2-1	TGTGCCAGCAGACTAGCGGGGGACTACAATGAGCAGTTCTTC	CASRLAGDYNEQFF
NA	NA	TRBV2	TRBJ2-7	TGTGCCAGCACCCCAGGGGCAGGACAGTACTTC	CASTPGAGQYF
NA	TRBD2	TRBV3-1/TRBV3-2	TRBJ2-7	TGTGCCAGCAGCCTTCGGGGGGGCCACGAGCAGTACTTC	CASSLRGGHEQYF
NA	TRBD1	TRBV10-3	TRBJ1-5	TGTGCCAAAACCGCCCGGGACAGGGGCGTCGATAGCAATCAGCCCCAGCATTTT	CAKTARDRGVDSNQPQHF
NA	NA	TRBV7-9	TRBJ1-3	TGTGCCAGCAGCCCTGTCGGGTCTGGAAACACCATATATTTT	CASSPVGSGNTIYF
NA	NA	TRBV7-9	TRBJ2-3	TGTGCCAGCAGCTTAGCCCAGCGGGCGACAGATACGCAGTATTTT	CASSLAQRATDTQYF
NA	NA	TRBV11-3	TRBJ1-5	TGTGCCAGCCACCCTGGGACCATTTCGGCAGGACGGTCTCAGCCCCAGCATTTT	CASHPGTISAGRSQPQHF
NA	NA	TRBV19	TRBJ2-7	TGTGCCAGTATTGCGGGGGCTTATTCCTACGAGCAGTACTTC	CASIAGAYSYEQYF
NA	NA	TRBV6-5	TRBJ2-3	TGTGCCAGCAACCGGCTACCAGATACGCAGTATTTT	CASNRLPDTQYF
NA	TRBD2	TRBV6-5	TRBJ2-7	TGTGCCAGCACCGGGAGGGGGGGGCGATACGAGCAGTACTTC	CASTGRGGRYEQYF
NA	NA	TRBV3-1/TRBV3-2	TRBJ1-6	TGTGCCAGCAGCAGACTCGCCAGGACGGGGGCAGGAAATTCACCCCTCCACTTT	CASSRLARTGAGNSPLHF
NA	NA	TRBV3-1/TRBV3-2	TRBJ1-2	TGTGCCAGCAGCGACCGTGGCCGTGGCGGGCGCTACACCTTC	CASSDRGRGGRYTF
NA	NA	TRBV7-9	TRBJ1-3	TGTGCCAGCAGCTTACCGGGGGGAGCCATATATTTT	CASSLPGGAIYF
NA	NA	TRBV11-3	TRBJ1-1	TGTGCCAGCCGCGTCAATGTCCAGGAGGACACTGAAGCTTTCTTT	CASRVNVQEDTEAFF
NA	TRBD1	TRBV9	TRBJ1-1	TGTGCCAGCAGCTCACCCTGGGACAGGGGGCGAGCTTTCTTT	CASSSPWDRGRAFF
NA	TRBD1	TRBV28	TRBJ1-6	TGTGCCAGCAGTTTAGGACAGGTGGATAATTCACCCCTCCACTTT	CASSLGQVDNSPLHF
NA	NA	TRBV11-3	TRBJ1-1	TGTGCCAGCAGTTTTATTTGCCAGGGTTCGACCTTTGAAGCTTTCTTT	CASSFICQGSTFEAFF
NA	NA	TRBV11-2	TRBJ1-1	TGTGCCAGCAGCCTGGGGACACTTAACACTGAAGCTTTCTTT	CASSLGTLNTEAFF
NA	NA	TRBV4-2	TRBJ2-7	TGTGCCAGCAGCCAAGATTGGGGGGTTGGGGAGCAGTACTTC	CASSQDWGVGEQYF
NA	TRBD1	TRBV7-9	TRBJ1-2	TGTGCCAGCAGCCCGGGTCCCGGGACAGGGGGCGCTAACTATGGCTACACCTTC	CASSPGPGTGGANYGYTF
once	NA	TRBV4-2	TRBJ1-4	TGTGCCAGCAGCCAAGATGGGAGGGGCGCAGGTGAAAAACTGTTTTTT	CASSQDGRGAGEKLFF
NA	NA	TRBV28	TRBJ1-3	TGTGCCAGCAGTTTGGGGGCCGGAAACACCATATATTTT	CASSLGAGNTIYF
once	NA	TRBV6-5	TRBJ2-7	TGTGCCAGCAGTTACTCGAGGGGGGAGGGCTACGAGCAGTACTTC	CASSYSRGEGYEQYF
NA	TRBD2	TRBV2	TRBJ2-1	TGTGCCACTGGGGGACTAGCGAGGCATGAGCAGTTCTTC	CATGGLARHEQFF
NA	NA	TRBV20-1	TRBJ1-2	TGCAGTGTCCAGGCCTATGGCTACACCTTC	CSVQAYGYTF
once	NA	TRBV3-1/TRBV3-2	TRBJ1-2	TGTGCCAGCAGCCCCTGGGACGTCCGGTCTTGGTATGGCTACACCTTC	CASSPWDVRSWYGYTF
NA	NA	TRBV29-1	TRBJ2-1	TGCAGCGTTGAATCTGTCGACAATGAGCAGTTCTTC	CSVESVDNEQFF